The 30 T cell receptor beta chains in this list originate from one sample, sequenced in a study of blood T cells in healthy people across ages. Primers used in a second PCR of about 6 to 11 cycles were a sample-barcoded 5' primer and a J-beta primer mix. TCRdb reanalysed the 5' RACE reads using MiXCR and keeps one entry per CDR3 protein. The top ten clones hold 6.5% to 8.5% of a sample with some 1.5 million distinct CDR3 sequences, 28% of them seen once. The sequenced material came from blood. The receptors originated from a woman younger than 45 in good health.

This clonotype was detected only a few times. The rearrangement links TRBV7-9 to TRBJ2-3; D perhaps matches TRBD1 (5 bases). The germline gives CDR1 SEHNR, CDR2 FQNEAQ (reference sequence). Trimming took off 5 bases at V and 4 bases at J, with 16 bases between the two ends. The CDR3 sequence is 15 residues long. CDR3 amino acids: CASSQTRRVADTQYF. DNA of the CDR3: TGTGCCAGCAGCCAGACCCGCAGGGTTGCAGATACGCAGTATTTT.

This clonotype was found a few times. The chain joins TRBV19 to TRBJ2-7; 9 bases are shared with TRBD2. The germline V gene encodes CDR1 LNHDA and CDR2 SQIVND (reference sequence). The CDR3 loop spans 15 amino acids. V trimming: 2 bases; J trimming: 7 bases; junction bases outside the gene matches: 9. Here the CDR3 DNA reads TGTGCCAGTAGTATACAACCGGGACTAGCTGAAGAGCAGTACTTC. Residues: CASSIQPGLAEEQYF.

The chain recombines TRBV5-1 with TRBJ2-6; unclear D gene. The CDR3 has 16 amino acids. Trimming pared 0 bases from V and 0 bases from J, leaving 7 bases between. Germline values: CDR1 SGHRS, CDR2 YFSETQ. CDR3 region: CASSLATPSGANVLTF. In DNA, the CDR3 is TGCGCCAGCAGCTTGGCCACCCCCTCTGGGGCCAACGTCCTGACTTTC.

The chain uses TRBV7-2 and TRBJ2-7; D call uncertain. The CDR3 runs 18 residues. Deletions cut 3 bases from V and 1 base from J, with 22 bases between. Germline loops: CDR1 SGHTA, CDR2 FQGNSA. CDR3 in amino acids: CASSFSSVSDTSSYEQYF. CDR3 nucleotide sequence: TGTGCCAGCAGCTTCAGTTCGGTGAGCGACACGTCGTCCTACGAGCAGTACTTC.

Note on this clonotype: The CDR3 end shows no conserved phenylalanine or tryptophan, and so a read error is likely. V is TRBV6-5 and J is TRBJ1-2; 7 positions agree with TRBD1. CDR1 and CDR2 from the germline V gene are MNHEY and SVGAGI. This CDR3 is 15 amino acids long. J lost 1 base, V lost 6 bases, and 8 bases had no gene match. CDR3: CASSPTGQGNYGYTC. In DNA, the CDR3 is TGTGCCAGCAGCCCGACAGGGCAGGGTAACTATGGCTACACCTGC.

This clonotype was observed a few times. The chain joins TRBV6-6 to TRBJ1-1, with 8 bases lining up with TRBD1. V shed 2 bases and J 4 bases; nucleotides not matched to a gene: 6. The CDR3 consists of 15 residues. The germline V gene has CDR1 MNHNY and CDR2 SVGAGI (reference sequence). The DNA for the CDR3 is TGTGCCAGCAGTTACCCAGGACAGGGTTTCACTGAAGCTTTCTTT. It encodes CASSYPGQGFTEAFF.

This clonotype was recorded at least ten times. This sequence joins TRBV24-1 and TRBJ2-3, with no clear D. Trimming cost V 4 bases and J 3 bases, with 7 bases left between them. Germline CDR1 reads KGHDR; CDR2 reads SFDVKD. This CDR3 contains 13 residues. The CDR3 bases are TGTGCCACCAGTGAATCAGGAACAGATACGCAGTATTTT. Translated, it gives CATSESGTDTQYF.

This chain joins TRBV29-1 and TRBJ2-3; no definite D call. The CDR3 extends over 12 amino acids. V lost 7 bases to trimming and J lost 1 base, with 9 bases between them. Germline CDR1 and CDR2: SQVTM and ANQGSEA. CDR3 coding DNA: TGCAGCGACATACACGGCACAGATACGCAGTATTTT. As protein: CSDIHGTDTQYF.

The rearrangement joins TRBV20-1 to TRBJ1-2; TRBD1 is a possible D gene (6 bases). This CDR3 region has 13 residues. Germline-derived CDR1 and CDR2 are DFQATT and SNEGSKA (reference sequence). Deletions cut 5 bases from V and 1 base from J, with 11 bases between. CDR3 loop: CSAPWTDNYGYTF. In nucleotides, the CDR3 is TGCAGTGCTCCTTGGACAGATAACTATGGCTACACCTTC.

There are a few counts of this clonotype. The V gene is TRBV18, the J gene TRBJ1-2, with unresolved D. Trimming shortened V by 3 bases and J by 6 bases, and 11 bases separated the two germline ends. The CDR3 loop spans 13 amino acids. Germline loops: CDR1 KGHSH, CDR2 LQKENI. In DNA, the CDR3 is TGTGCCAGCTCACCCGTGCCTAGCGATGGCTACACCTTC. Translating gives CASSPVPSDGYTF.

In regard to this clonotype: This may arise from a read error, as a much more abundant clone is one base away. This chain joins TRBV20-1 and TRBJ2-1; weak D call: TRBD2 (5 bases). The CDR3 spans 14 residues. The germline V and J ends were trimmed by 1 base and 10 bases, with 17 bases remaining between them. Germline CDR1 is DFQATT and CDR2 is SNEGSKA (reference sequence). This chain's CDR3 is CSARVRLPPYEQFF. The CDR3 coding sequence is TGCAGTGCTAGAGTTCGACTACCTCCCTACGAGCAGTTCTTC.

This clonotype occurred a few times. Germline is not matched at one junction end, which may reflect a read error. Here the CDR3 DNA reads TGTGCCGGCAGGCCAAGGGGACCTCAGCCCCAGCATTTT. Protein: CAGRPRGPQPQHF. The V call is TRBV2, the J call TRBJ1-5; D is perhaps TRBD1 (5 bases). The CDR3 has 13 amino acids. Germline V gene sequence: CDR1 SNHLY, CDR2 FYNNEI.

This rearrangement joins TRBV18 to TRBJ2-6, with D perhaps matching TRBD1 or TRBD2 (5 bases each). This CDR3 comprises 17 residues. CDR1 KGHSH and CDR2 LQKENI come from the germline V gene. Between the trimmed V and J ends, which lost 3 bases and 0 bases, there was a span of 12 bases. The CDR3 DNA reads TGTGCCAGCTCACCCCAGGGCGCGGGCTCTGGGGCCAACGTCCTGACTTTC. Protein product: CASSPQGAGSGANVLTF.

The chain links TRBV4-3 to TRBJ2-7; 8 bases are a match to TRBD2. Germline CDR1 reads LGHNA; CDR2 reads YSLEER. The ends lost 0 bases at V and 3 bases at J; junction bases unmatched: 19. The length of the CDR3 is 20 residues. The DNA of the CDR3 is TGCGCCAGCAGCCAAGATCGCGGACGAGATTTCGGGACTAGAGGCTACGAGCAGTACTTC. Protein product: CASSQDRGRDFGTRGYEQYF.

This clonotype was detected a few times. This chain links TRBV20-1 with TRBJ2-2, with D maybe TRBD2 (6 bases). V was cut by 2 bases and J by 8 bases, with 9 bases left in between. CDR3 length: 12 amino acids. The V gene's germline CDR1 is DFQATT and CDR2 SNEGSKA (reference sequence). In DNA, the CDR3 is TGCAGTGCTAGACTGGGGAGGGGGGAGCTGTTTTTT. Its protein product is CSARLGRGELFF.

CDR3 sequence reads: CASSPTRGATEAFF. In DNA, the CDR3 is TGTGCCAGCAGCCCGACAAGGGGGGCAACTGAAGCTTTCTTT. This chain connects TRBV12-3 or TRBV12-4 to TRBJ1-1, with a weak D call TRBD1 (6 bases). This CDR3 has 14 amino acids. V gave up 6 bases and J gave up 5 bases, with 16 bases separating them.

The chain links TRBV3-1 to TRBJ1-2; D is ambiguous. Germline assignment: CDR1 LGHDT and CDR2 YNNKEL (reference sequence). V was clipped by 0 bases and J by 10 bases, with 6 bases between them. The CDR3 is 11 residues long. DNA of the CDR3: TGTGCCAGCAGCCAAGATATTTCCTACACCTTC. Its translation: CASSQDISYTF.

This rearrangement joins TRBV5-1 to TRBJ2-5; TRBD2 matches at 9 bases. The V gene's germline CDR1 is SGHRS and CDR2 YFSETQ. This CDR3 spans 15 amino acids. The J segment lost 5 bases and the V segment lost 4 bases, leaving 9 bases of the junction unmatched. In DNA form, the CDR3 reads TGCGCCAGCAGCGTGGTCTCTAGCGGGGAGGAGACCCAGTACTTC. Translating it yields CASSVVSSGEETQYF.

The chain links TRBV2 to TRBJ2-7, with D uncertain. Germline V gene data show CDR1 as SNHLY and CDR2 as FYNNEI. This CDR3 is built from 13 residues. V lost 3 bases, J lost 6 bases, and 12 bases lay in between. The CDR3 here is CASSEQAVSEQYF. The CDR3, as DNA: TGTGCCAGCAGTGAGCAGGCGGTAAGCGAGCAGTACTTC.

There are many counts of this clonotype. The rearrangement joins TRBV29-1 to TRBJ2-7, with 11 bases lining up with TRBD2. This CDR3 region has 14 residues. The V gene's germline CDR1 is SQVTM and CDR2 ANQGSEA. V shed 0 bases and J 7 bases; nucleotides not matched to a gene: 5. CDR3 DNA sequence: TGCAGCGTTGAAGATCGGCGACTAGCGGGGGAGCAGTACTTC. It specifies CSVEDRRLAGEQYF.

CDR3 sequence: CASSEWGARTNEKLFF. CDR3 DNA sequence: TGTGCCAGCAGTGAATGGGGGGCCAGAACTAATGAAAAACTGTTTTTT. The rearrangement links TRBV25-1 to TRBJ1-4; possibly TRBD1 for D (6 bases). The germline CDR1 and CDR2 sequences are MGHDK and SYGVNS. V lost 1 base, J lost 1 base, and 10 bases lay in between. The CDR3 runs to 16 residues.

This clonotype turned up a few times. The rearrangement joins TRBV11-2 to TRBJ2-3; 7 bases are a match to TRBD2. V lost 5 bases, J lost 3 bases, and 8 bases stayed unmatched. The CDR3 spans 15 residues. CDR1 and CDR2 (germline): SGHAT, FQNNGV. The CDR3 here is CASSTTGLVTDTQYF. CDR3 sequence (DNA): TGTGCCAGCAGCACAACCGGACTAGTTACAGATACGCAGTATTTT.

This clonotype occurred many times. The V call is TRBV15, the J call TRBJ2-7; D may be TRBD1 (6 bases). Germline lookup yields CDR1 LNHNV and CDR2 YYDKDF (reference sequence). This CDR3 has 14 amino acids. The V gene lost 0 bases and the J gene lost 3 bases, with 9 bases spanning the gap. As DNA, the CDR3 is TGTGCCACCAGCAGAGATCCAGGGGACTACGAGCAGTACTTC. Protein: CATSRDPGDYEQYF. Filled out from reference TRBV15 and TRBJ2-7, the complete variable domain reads DAMVIQNPRYQVTQFGKPVTLSCSQTLNHNVMYWYQQKSSQAPKLLFHYYDKDFNNEADTPDNFQSRRPNTSFCFLDIRSPGLGDTAMYLCATSRDPGDYEQYFGPGTRLTVT.

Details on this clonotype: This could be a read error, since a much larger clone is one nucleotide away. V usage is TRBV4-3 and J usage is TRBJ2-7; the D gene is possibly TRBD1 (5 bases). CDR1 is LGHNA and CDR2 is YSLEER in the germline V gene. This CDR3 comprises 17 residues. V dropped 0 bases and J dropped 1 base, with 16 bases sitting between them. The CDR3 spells CASSQDLWATASYEQYF. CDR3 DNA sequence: TGCGCCAGCAGCCAAGATCTTTGGGCGACAGCATCCTACGAGCAGTACTTC.

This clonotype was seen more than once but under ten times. In DNA, the CDR3 is TGTGCCAGCAGCTCGGATGCGGGTGCAGAAAAACTGTTTTTT. Encoded protein: CASSSDAGAEKLFF. The gene calls are TRBV7-2 and TRBJ1-4, with D uncertain. Trimming stripped 4 bases from V and 8 bases from J, with 14 bases between. Germline-derived CDR1 and CDR2 are SGHTA and FQGNSA. The CDR3 has 14 residues.

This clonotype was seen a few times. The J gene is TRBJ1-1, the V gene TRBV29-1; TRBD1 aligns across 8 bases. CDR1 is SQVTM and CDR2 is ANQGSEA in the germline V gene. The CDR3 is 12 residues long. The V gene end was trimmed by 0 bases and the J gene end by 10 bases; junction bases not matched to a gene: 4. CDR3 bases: TGCAGCGTTGAAGAGGCCACAGGGGGAGCTTTCTTT. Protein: CSVEEATGGAFF. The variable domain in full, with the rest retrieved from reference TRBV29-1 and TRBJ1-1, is SAVISQKPSRDICQRGTSLTIQCQVDSQVTMMFWYRQQPGQSLTLIATANQGSEATYESGFVIDKFPISRPNLTFSTLTVSNMSPEDSSIYLCSVEEATGGAFFGQGTRLTVV.

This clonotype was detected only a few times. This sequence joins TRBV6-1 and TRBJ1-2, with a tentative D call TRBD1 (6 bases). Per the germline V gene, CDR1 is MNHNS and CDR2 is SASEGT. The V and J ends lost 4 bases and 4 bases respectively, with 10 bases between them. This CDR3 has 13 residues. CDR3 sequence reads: CASSGDRSYGYTF. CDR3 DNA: TGTGCCAGCAGTGGAGACAGGTCCTATGGCTACACCTTC.

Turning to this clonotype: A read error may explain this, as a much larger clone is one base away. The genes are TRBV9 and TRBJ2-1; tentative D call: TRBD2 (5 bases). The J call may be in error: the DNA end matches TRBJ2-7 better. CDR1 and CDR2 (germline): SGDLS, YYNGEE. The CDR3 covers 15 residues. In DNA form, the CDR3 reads TGTGCCAGCAGCGTAGGTGAGACTACCTACAATGAGCAGTACTTC. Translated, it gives CASSVGETTYNEQYF.

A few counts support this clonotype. For the CDR3, the DNA is TGTGCCAGCAGCAGCACAGAAACTAATGAAAAACTGTTTTTT. Amino acid sequence: CASSSTETNEKLFF. This chain connects TRBV12-3 or TRBV12-4 to TRBJ1-4, with D hard to call. The CDR3 totals 14 residues. Between the trimmed V and J ends, which lost 6 bases and 1 base, there was a span of 9 bases.

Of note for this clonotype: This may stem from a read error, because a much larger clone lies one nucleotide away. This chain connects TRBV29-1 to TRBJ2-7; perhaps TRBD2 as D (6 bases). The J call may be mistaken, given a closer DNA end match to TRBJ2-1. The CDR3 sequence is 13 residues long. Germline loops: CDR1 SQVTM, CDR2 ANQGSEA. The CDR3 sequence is CSVESREPYEQFF. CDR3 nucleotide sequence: TGCAGCGTTGAGTCCCGGGAGCCCTACGAGCAGTTCTTC.